What follows is one T cell receptor (beta chain) and its context. This CDR3 is 16 amino acids long. CDR1 and CDR2 (germline): DFQATT, SNEGSKA (reference sequence). V gave up 2 bases and J gave up 9 bases, with 20 bases separating them. From the RT-PCR reads, TCRdb called clonotypes with MiXCR, one entry per CDR3 protein. The sample lists about 700,000 distinct CDR3 sequences, 14% occurring once. The V call is TRBV20-1, the J call TRBJ1-6; D is undetermined. The sequence derives from a female donor in good health, serving as a healthy control. Sequencing input: memory CD4+ T cells from blood. The DNA for the CDR3 is TGCAGTGCTAGAAGGGTAGTGTCAGGAACGGGTTCACCCCTCCACTTT. Protein sequence: CSARRVVSGTGSPLHF.